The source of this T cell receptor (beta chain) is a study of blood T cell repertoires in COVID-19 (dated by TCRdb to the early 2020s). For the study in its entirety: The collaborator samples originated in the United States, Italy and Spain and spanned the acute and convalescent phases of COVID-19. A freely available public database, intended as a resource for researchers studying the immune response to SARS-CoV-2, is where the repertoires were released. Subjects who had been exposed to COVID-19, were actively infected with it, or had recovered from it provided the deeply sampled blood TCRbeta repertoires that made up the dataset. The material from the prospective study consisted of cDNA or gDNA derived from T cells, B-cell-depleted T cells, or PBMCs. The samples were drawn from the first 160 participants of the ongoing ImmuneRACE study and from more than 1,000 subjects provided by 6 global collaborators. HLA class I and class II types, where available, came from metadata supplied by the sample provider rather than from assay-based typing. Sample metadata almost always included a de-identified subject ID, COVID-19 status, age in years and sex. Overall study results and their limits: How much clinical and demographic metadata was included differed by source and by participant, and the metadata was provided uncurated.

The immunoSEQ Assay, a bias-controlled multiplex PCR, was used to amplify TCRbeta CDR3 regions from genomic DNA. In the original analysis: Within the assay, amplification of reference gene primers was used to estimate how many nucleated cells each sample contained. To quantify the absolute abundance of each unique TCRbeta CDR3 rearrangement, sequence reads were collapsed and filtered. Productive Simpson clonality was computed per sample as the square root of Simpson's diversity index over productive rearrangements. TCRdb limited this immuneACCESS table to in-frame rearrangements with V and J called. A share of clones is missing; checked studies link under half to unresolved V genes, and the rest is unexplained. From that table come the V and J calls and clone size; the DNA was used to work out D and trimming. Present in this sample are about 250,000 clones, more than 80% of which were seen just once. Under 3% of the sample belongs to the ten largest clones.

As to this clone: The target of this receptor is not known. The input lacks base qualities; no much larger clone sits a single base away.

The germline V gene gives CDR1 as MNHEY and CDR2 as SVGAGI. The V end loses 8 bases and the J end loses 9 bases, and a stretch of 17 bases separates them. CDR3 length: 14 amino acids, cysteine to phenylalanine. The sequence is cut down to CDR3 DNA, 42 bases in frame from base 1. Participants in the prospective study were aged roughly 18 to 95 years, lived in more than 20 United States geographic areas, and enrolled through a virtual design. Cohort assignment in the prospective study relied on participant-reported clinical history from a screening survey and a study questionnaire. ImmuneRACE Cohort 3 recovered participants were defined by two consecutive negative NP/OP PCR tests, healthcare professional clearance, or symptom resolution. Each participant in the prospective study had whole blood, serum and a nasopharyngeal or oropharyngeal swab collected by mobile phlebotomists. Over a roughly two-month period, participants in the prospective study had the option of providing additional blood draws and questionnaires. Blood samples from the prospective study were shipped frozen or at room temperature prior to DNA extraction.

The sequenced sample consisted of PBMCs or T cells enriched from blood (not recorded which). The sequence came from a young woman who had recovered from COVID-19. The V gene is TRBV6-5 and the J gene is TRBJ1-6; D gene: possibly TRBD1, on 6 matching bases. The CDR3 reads CASCKQGSGSPLHF. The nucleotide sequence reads TGTGCCAGCTGTAAGCAGGGGTCAGGTTCACCCCTCCACTTT.